The rows below give T cell receptor beta chains drawn from one sample of a study of memory CD4+ T cells and cytomegalovirus serostatus. The data were produced by immunoSEQ multiplex PCR, yet TCRdb's version contains in-frame clones alone and is incomplete. This sample has approximately 40,000 clones, with over 70% found just once. The sample comprised memory CD4+ T cells from blood. All receptors come from an adult in good health and CMV-seronegative. The CDR3 runs from the conserved cysteine through the conserved F or W. Fields, in order: D gene, J gene, clone size, V gene, CDR3 protein, CDR3 DNA. A D gene is named only where the DNA matches it firmly. Not all rows give a size; the values are once, few, many and, for expanded clones, a class.

>TRBD1|TRBJ2-1|once|TRBV5-5
CASSLGTGAFNEQFF
TGTGCCAGCAGCCTAGGGACAGGGGCTTTCAATGAGCAGTTCTTC
>-|TRBJ1-1|-|TRBV5-3
CARSLAGLQALNTEAFF
TGTGCCAGAAGCTTGGCCGGGTTACAGGCGCTTAACACTGAAGCTTTCTTT
>-|TRBJ1-5|-|TRBV11-2
CASSHGSGNQPQHF
TGTGCCAGCAGCCATGGGTCGGGCAATCAGCCCCAGCATTTT
>-|TRBJ2-3|-|TRBV11-2
CASSLHLTDTQYF
TGTGCCAGCAGCTTACACCTCACAGATACGCAGTATTTT
>-|TRBJ2-2|-|TRBV29-1
CSAYYTGELFF
TGCAGCGCATACTACACCGGGGAGCTGTTTTTT
>-|TRBJ1-5|-|TRBV15
CATSRAGVGSSNQPQHF
TGTGCCACCAGCAGAGCCGGGGTAGGGAGTAGCAATCAGCCCCAGCATTTT
>-|TRBJ2-6|-|TRBV28
CASSATSSGANVLTF
TGTGCCAGCAGCGCGACGAGCTCTGGGGCCAACGTCCTGACTTTC
>TRBD1|TRBJ1-3|-|TRBV18
CASSPLDRTGNTIYF
TGTGCCAGCTCACCACTGGACAGGACTGGAAACACCATATATTTT
>-|TRBJ1-1|-|TRBV28
CASSLIQRNTEAFF
TGTGCCAGCAGTTTAATACAGCGGAACACTGAAGCTTTCTTT
>-|TRBJ2-7|-|TRBV6-1
CASSELGAGSYEQYF
TGTGCCAGCAGTGAACTGGGAGCGGGCTCCTACGAGCAGTACTTC
>-|TRBJ1-1|-|TRBV10-3
CAISGLGNTEAFF
TGTGCCATCAGTGGGCTGGGGAACACTGAAGCTTTCTTT
>-|TRBJ2-2|-|TRBV2
CATRRGENTGELFF
TGTGCGACGCGGCGGGGTGAGAACACCGGGGAGCTGTTTTTT
>TRBD1|TRBJ2-5|few|TRBV5-1
CASSPGTGAPRAQYF
TGCGCCAGCAGCCCGGGGACAGGGGCTCCTCGTGCCCAGTACTTC
>-|TRBJ2-3|few|TRBV5-1
CASNLGHPTDTQYF
TGCGCCAGCAACCTGGGACACCCCACAGATACGCAGTATTTT
>-|TRBJ1-4|once|TRBV5-1
CASSRDGNEKLFF
TGCGCCAGCAGCCGGGACGGAAATGAAAAACTGTTTTTT
>-|TRBJ1-6|-|TRBV5-1
CASTPRPYSPLHF
TGCGCCAGCACCCCGAGGCCGTATTCACCCCTCCACTTT
>TRBD1|TRBJ2-7|-|TRBV7-2
CASSSGQVSYEQYF
TGTGCCAGCAGCTCGGGACAGGTCTCCTACGAGCAGTACTTC
>TRBD1|TRBJ2-3|-|TRBV10-1
CASSEPRTGQWETDTQYF
TGCGCCAGCAGTGAGCCGAGAACGGGACAGTGGGAAACAGATACGCAGTATTTT
>-|TRBJ2-1|few|TRBV5-4
CASSLQGRLVNNEQFF
TGTGCCAGCAGCCTGCAGGGGAGGTTGGTCAACAATGAGCAGTTCTTC
>-|TRBJ1-3|-|TRBV19
CASSSFWDTIYF
TGTGCCAGTAGTTCTTTTTGGGACACCATATATTTT
>TRBD2|TRBJ2-1|once|TRBV5-8
CASSPGGLSYNEQFF
TGTGCCAGCTCCCCGGGGGGGCTCTCCTACAATGAGCAGTTCTTC
>TRBD1|TRBJ1-5|-|TRBV19
CASSSRQGSQPQHF
TGTGCCAGTAGTTCACGACAGGGGAGTCAGCCCCAGCATTTT
>-|TRBJ1-1|-|TRBV18
CASSPQTASNTEAFF
TGTGCCAGCTCACCACAGACGGCCTCGAACACTGAAGCTTTCTTT
>-|TRBJ1-5|-|TRBV13
CASSPSGGPNQPQHF
TGTGCCAGCAGCCCAAGCGGGGGGCCGAATCAGCCCCAGCATTTT
>TRBD2|TRBJ2-5|-|TRBV20-1
CSARTSATQYF
TGCAGTGCCCGGACTAGCGCGACCCAGTACTTC
>-|TRBJ2-5|-|TRBV14
CASSHGDLRQETQYF
TGTGCCAGCAGCCATGGGGACCTACGCCAAGAGACCCAGTACTTC
>TRBD2|TRBJ2-7|-|TRBV19
CASSIAKSGLADYEQYF
TGTGCCAGTAGTATAGCCAAAAGCGGACTAGCGGATTACGAGCAGTACTTC
>-|TRBJ1-1|few|TRBV18
CASSPLRGDTEAFF
TGTGCCAGCTCACCATTAAGAGGGGACACTGAAGCTTTCTTT
>TRBD1|TRBJ2-1|-|TRBV7-9
CASSVTGNEQFF
TGTGCCAGCAGCGTGACAGGGAACGAGCAGTTCTTC
>TRBD1|TRBJ2-1|-|TRBV29-1
CSVKDRGSHEQFF
TGCAGCGTTAAGGACAGGGGCTCGCATGAGCAGTTCTTC
>-|TRBJ2-6|-|TRBV19
CASTSSVSGANVLTF
TGTGCCAGCACGTCGAGCGTCTCTGGGGCCAACGTCCTGACTTTC
>TRBD1|TRBJ2-3|-|TRBV5-1
CASTGTADTQYF
TGCGCCAGCACGGGGACAGCAGATACGCAGTATTTT
>TRBD1|TRBJ2-7|-|TRBV18
CASSQGGQVGEQYF
TGTGCCAGCTCACAAGGCGGACAGGTTGGCGAGCAGTACTTC
>-|TRBJ1-4|-|TRBV11-1
CASRRLIGEKLFF
TGTGCCAGCCGACGACTTATCGGTGAAAAACTGTTTTTT
>-|TRBJ1-3|-|TRBV2
CASNAQAGNTIYF
TGTGCCAGCAATGCGCAGGCTGGAAACACCATATATTTT
>-|TRBJ1-1|few|TRBV7-9
CASSYAMNTEAFF
TGTGCCAGCAGCTACGCCATGAACACTGAAGCTTTCTTT
>-|TRBJ2-3|-|TRBV2
CASNTRADTQYF
TGTGCCAGCAACACCAGGGCCGATACGCAGTATTTT